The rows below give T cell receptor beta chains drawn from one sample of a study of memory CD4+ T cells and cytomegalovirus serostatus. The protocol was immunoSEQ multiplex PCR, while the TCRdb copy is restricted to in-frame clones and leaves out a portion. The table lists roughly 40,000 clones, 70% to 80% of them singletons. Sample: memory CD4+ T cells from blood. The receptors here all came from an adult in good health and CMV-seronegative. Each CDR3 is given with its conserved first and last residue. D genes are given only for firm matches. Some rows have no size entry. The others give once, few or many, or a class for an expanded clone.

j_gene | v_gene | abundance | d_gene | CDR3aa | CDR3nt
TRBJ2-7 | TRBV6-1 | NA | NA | CASRWQHTGEQYF | TGTGCCAGCAGGTGGCAGCATACGGGCGAGCAGTACTTC
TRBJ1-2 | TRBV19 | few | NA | CASSITLGEVSF | TGTGCCAGTAGTATCACCTTGGGAGAAGTTTCCTTC
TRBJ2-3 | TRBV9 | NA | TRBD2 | CASSPRTSGSITDTQYF | TGTGCCAGCAGCCCCCGGACTAGCGGGAGCATAACAGATACGCAGTATTTT
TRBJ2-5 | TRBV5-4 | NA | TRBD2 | CASSLGLAVGETQYF | TGTGCCAGCAGCTTGGGGCTAGCGGTGGGAGAGACCCAGTACTTC
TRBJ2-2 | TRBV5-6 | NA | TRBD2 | CASSLGLAGGRGTGELFF | TGTGCCAGCAGCTTGGGACTAGCGGGAGGTCGAGGCACCGGGGAGCTGTTTTTT
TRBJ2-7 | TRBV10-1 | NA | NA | CARSSTETYEQYF | TGCGCCAGATCGAGTACAGAAACCTACGAGCAGTACTTC
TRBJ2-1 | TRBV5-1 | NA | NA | CASSLGEVYNEQFF | TGCGCCAGCAGCTTGGGGGAGGTCTACAATGAGCAGTTCTTC
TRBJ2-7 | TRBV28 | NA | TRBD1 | CASSFLTWDRGYEQYF | TGTGCCAGCAGTTTCCTCACATGGGACAGGGGGTACGAGCAGTACTTC
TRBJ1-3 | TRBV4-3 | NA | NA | CASSRDTSAGNTIYF | TGCGCCAGCAGCCGAGACACCAGCGCTGGAAACACCATATATTTT
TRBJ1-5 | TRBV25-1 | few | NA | CASSVTGGNQPQHF | TGTGCCAGCAGTGTTACAGGCGGCAATCAGCCCCAGCATTTT
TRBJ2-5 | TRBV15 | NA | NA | CVTSRVGLAETQYF | TGTGTCACCAGCAGAGTGGGGCTAGCAGAGACCCAGTACTTC
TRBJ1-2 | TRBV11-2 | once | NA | CASGQGSNYGYTF | TGTGCCAGCGGCCAGGGTAGTAACTATGGCTACACCTTC
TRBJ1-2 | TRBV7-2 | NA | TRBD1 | CASSTRQGANYGYTF | TGTGCCAGCAGCACCCGACAGGGGGCTAACTATGGCTACACCTTC
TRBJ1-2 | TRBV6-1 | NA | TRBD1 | CASSEEGAPGYTF | TGTGCCAGCAGTGAGGAGGGGGCGCCGGGCTACACCTTC
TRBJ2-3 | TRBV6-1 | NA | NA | CASSEGGATDTQYF | TGTGCCAGCAGTGAGGGCGGGGCAACAGATACGCAGTATTTT
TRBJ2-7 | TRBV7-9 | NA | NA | CASSPGESNYEQYF | TGTGCCAGCAGCCCCGGGGAGTCGAACTACGAGCAGTACTTC
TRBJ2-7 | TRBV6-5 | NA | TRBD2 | CASRMAGGRNEQYF | TGTGCCAGCAGGATGGCGGGGGGCAGGAACGAGCAGTACTTC
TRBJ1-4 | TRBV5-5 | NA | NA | CASSLAPTVENEKLFF | TGTGCCAGCAGCTTGGCCCCGACAGTAGAGAATGAAAAACTGTTTTTT
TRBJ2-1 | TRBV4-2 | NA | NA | CASASFQAYNEQFF | TGTGCCAGCGCCTCGTTTCAGGCCTACAATGAGCAGTTCTTC
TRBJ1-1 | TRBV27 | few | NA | CASSLGVMNTEAFF | TGTGCCAGCAGTTTGGGAGTTATGAACACTGAAGCTTTCTTT
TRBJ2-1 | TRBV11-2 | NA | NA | CASSPRSRDNEQFF | TGTGCCAGCAGCCCCCGTTCCAGAGACAATGAGCAGTTCTTC
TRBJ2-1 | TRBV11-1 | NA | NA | CASSLNGRNYNEQFF | TGTGCCAGCAGCTTAAATGGGAGGAACTACAATGAGCAGTTCTTC
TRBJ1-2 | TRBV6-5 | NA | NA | CATKQGNYGYTF | TGTGCCACCAAACAGGGAAATTACGGCTACACCTTC
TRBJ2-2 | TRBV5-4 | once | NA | CASSLWSNTGELFF | TGTGCCAGCAGCTTGTGGTCCAACACCGGGGAGCTGTTTTTT
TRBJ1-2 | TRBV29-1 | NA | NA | CSVESNGLYGYTF | TGCAGCGTTGAATCCAACGGGCTCTATGGCTACACCTTC
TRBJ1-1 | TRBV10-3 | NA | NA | CAISDRDKTFEAFF | TGTGCCATCAGTGATCGAGACAAAACCTTTGAAGCTTTCTTT